This is a list of T cell receptor beta chains from one sample in a study of lymphopenia after photon versus proton radiotherapy. Sequencing used immunoSEQ multiplex PCR; TCRdb keeps in-frame clones, though not all of them. The sample yields about 5,000 clones, around nine tenths seen once. Source: peripheral blood, taken from a patient treated with photon-based radiotherapy. The receptors shown here come from a man younger than 45 with gastric cancer. Each CDR3 is given with its conserved first and last residue. Fields, in order: V gene, J gene, CDR3 protein.

TRBV6-1	TRBJ1-1	CASSVEGGTEAFF
TRBV28	TRBJ2-1	CASSSTTGLHEQFF
TRBV27	TRBJ2-3	CASISEGGGDTQYF
TRBV7-2	TRBJ2-5	CASSLVIRETQYF
TRBV7-8	TRBJ2-6	CASSLRPRGGTFMGANVLTF
TRBV19	TRBJ1-2	CASSIGATGNGYTF
TRBV6-1	TRBJ1-5	CASSGKTGYMSNQPQHF
TRBV7-6	TRBJ2-7	CASSLGGLSYEQYF
TRBV29-1	TRBJ2-1	CSGNGQAPYNEQFF
TRBV14	TRBJ2-5	CASSQTGTGGPPVQETQYF
TRBV5-6	TRBJ2-7	CASSLGTVYEQYF
TRBV28	TRBJ1-5	CASSLKGRFGNQPQHF
TRBV13	TRBJ2-4	CASSLGTRDIQYF
TRBV5-6	TRBJ2-3	CASSSNYRDSQRTQYF
TRBV5-1	TRBJ2-7	CASSRDRENYEQYF
TRBV25-1	TRBJ2-7	CASSLGGTGSYEQYF
TRBV7-2	TRBJ2-5	CASSVTTEETQYF
TRBV7-2	TRBJ2-7	CASSSAGQGPFSYEQYF
TRBV12-5	TRBJ1-4	CASGLTTGPNTNEKLFF
TRBV9	TRBJ1-2	CASSPGLGYTF
TRBV6-5	TRBJ2-1	CASSLTGDLGGEQFF
TRBV7-9	TRBJ2-2	CASSSLLTGELFF
TRBV7-9	TRBJ2-3	CASSLVASPAADTQYF
TRBV9	TRBJ1-1	CASSPTQGTEAFF
TRBV7-3	TRBJ2-3	CASSLEDTQYF
TRBV5-1	TRBJ2-5	CASSLSLEETQYF
TRBV27	TRBJ2-7	CASTPLYQTSGAHEQYF
TRBV29-1	TRBJ2-2	CSVDLDRGGTGELFF
TRBV11-2	TRBJ2-1	CASTAIDYEEQFF
TRBV6-5	TRBJ1-5	CASSYLKDRDQPQHF
TRBV6-9	TRBJ2-7	CASSFYSQGSEQYF
TRBV6-5	TRBJ2-3	CASRPQWGSDTQYF
TRBV27	TRBJ2-1	CATRISGGSSYNEQFF
TRBV6-6	TRBJ1-3	CASSPSSSGNTIYF
TRBV15	TRBJ2-3	CATSRDLAGGTDTQYF
TRBV14	TRBJ2-5	CASSQIGIPGEETQYF
TRBV5-4	TRBJ1-5	CASSTGGSNQPQHF
TRBV7-2	TRBJ2-5	CASSLVRETQYF
TRBV2	TRBJ1-3	CASSSDRGPLSGNTIYF
TRBV19	TRBJ2-2	CASTTGGLYTGELFF
TRBV7-9	TRBJ1-1	CASSPPTETMNTEAFF
TRBV29-1	TRBJ1-1	CSVEVGQGTEAFF
TRBV5-6	TRBJ1-1	CASSLDRDTEAFF
TRBV15	TRBJ1-4	CATSRMGGTGEKLFF
TRBV14	TRBJ1-1	CASSQISNTEAFF
TRBV4-1	TRBJ2-6	CASSSIPGTVEDYSGANVLTF
TRBV10-3	TRBJ1-1	CAISLDRGYTEAFF
TRBV4-1	TRBJ2-7	CASSQGLGAYEQYF